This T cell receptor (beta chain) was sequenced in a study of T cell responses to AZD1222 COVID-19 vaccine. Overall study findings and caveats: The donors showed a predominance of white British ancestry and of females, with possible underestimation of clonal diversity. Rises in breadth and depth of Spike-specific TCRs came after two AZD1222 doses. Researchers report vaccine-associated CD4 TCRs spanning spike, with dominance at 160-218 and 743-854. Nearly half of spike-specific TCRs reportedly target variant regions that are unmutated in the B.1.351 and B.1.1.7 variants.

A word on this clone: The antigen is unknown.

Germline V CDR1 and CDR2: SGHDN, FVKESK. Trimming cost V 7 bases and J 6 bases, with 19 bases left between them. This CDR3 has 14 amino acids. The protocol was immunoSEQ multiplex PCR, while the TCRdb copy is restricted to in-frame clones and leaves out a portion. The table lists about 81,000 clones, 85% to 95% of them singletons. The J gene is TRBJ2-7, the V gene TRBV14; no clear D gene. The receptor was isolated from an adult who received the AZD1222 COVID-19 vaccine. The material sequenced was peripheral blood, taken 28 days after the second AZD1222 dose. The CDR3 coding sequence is TGTGCCAGCACGCTGGGCGGCCACTTAAGCGAGCAGTACTTC. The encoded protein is CASTLGGHLSEQYF.